The 23 T cell receptor beta chains below were found in one sample sequenced in a study of blood T cell repertoires in COVID-19. The data were produced by immunoSEQ multiplex PCR, yet TCRdb's version contains in-frame clones alone and is incomplete. Of about 400,000 clones listed, approximately 85% are singletons. Sequencing was carried out using PBMCs or T cells enriched from blood (not recorded which). The receptors originated from a woman aged 40 to 49 with acute COVID-19.

In nucleotides, the CDR3 is TGTGCCAGCAGGGCCGGGACTAGCGGGGTCAATGAGCAGTTCTTC. It yields the protein CASRAGTSGVNEQFF. The chain has TRBV6-5 and TRBJ2-1, with 13 bases aligning to TRBD2. The CDR3 extends over 15 amino acids. Germline CDR1 and CDR2: MNHEY and SVGAGI. V lost 6 bases and J lost 6; bases outside the gene matches: 5.

The rearrangement links TRBV9 to TRBJ2-3; D gene unclear. Germline CDR1 is SGDLS and CDR2 is YYNGEE. There are 16 residues in the CDR3. The germline V and J ends were trimmed by 2 bases and 2 bases, with 15 bases remaining between them. Written as DNA, the CDR3 is TGTGCCAGCAGCGTGGGCCCCTCGTCGATCACAGATACGCAGTATTTT. The encoded protein is CASSVGPSSITDTQYF. The full variable domain, in which reference TRBV9 and TRBJ2-3 provide the parts outside the CDR3, is DSGVTQTPKHLITATGQRVTLRCSPRSGDLSVYWYQQSLDQGLQFLIQYYNGEERAKGNILERFSAQQFPDLHSELNLSSLELGDSALYFCASSVGPSSITDTQYFGPGTRLTVL.

The chain employs TRBV27 and TRBJ1-5; weak D call: TRBD1 (6 bases). The germline gives CDR1 MNHEY, CDR2 SMNVEV (reference sequence). The V gene lost 0 bases and the J gene lost 7 bases, with 13 bases spanning the gap. The CDR3 is 15 amino acids. The CDR3 DNA follows: TGTGCCAGCAGTTTATCTAAGGGGGGGGGCCAGCCCCAGCATTTT. Its translation is CASSLSKGGGQPQHF.

This clone was picked up many times. V gene TRBV29-1 combines with J gene TRBJ2-2; 8 nucleotides line up with TRBD1. Germline V gives CDR1 SQVTM, CDR2 ANQGSEA. The CDR3 contains 13 residues. Losses at the gene ends were 2 bases for V and 6 bases for J; bases not matched to a gene: 2. The CDR3 DNA is TGCAGCGTTGAACGGACAGGGTCCGGGGAGCTGTTTTTT. It encodes CSVERTGSGELFF.

The V call is TRBV5-1, the J call TRBJ1-2; the match to TRBD1 covers 7 bases. Germline V lookup: CDR1 SGHRS, CDR2 YFSETQ. The CDR3 length is 16 residues. Trimming cost V 4 bases and J 1 base; bases outside gene matches: 10. Written as DNA, the CDR3 is TGCGCCAGCAGCCAAAGGACAGGAAATTATAACTATGGCTACACCTTC. It is translated as CASSQRTGNYNYGYTF.

The chain has TRBV2 and TRBJ2-5; TRBD2 is a possible D gene (6 bases). V lost 5 bases to trimming and J lost 5 bases, with 15 bases between them. CDR1 and CDR2 from the germline V gene are SNHLY and FYNNEI. The CDR3 covers 14 residues. In nucleotides, the CDR3 is TGTGCCAGCAGTAGTTGGGTGGGGACTGAGACCCAGTACTTC. Translated: CASSSWVGTETQYF.

The V and J genes are TRBV11-2 and TRBJ2-5; TRBD1 might be the D (5 bases). The V gene lost 3 bases and the J gene lost 3 bases, with 14 bases spanning the gap. In germline, CDR1 is SGHAT, CDR2 FQNNGV. There are 15 residues in the CDR3. CDR3 in DNA: TGTGCCAGCAGCTTGTCCAGGGTTCCCAAAGAGACCCAGTACTTC. Amino acids: CASSLSRVPKETQYF.

The rearrangement joins TRBV5-4 to TRBJ1-2, with 8 bases that match TRBD1. After removal of 4 bases from V and 8 bases from J, the junction contained 10 bases not matched to a gene. From germline, CDR1 is SGHNT and CDR2 YYREEE (reference sequence). The CDR3 length is 14 residues. The CDR3 sequence: CASSQGAPPWGYTF. The CDR3 bases are TGTGCCAGCAGCCAGGGGGCCCCCCCTTGGGGCTACACCTTC. Combining the CDR3 with reference TRBV5-4 and TRBJ1-2 gives the whole variable domain ETGVTQSPTHLIKTRGQQVTLRCSSQSGHNTVSWYQQALGQGPQFIFQYYREEENGRGNFPPRFSGLQFPNYSSELNVNALELDDSALYLCASSQGAPPWGYTFGSGTRLTVV.

The gene calls are TRBV7-9 and TRBJ1-4; weak D call: TRBD1 (6 bases). Germline V gene lookup returns CDR1 SEHNR and CDR2 FQNEAQ (reference sequence). V shed 6 bases and J shed 0 bases, with 11 bases lying between them. The CDR3 is made up of 15 amino acids. The CDR3 coding sequence is TGTGCCAGCAGGTCAACAGGGTCAACTAATGAAAAACTGTTTTTT. Translating gives CASRSTGSTNEKLFF.

The J gene is TRBJ2-1, the V gene TRBV7-9, with 8 bases that match TRBD2. Germline CDR1 and CDR2: SEHNR and FQNEAQ (reference sequence). V was pared by 1 base and J by 4 bases, with 6 bases of the junction left unmatched. The CDR3 is made up of 16 amino acids. The CDR3 protein is CASSLVRTSGYNEQFF. The CDR3 region has the DNA TGTGCCAGCAGCTTAGTACGTACTAGCGGTTACAATGAGCAGTTCTTC.

The chain carries TRBV7-2 and TRBJ2-5; the match to TRBD1 covers 7 bases. V lost 5 bases and J lost 6; bases outside the gene matches: 12. The CDR3 totals 15 residues. Germline CDR1 and CDR2: SGHTA and FQGNSA. CDR3 protein: CASSPVTGVLQTQYF. The CDR3 DNA follows: TGTGCCAGCAGCCCCGTTACAGGGGTATTGCAGACCCAGTACTTC. The complete variable domain, with remaining parts taken from reference TRBV7-2 and TRBJ2-5, reads GAGVSQSPSNKVTEKGKDVELRCDPISGHTALYWYRQSLGQGLEFLIYFQGNSAPDKSGLPSDRFSAERTGGSVSTLTIQRTQQEDSAVYLCASSPVTGVLQTQYFGPGTRLLVL.

This clone was detected only once. The CDR3 here is CASSYILLGQSSYNSPLHF. The CDR3 DNA follows: TGTGCCAGCAGTTACATCCTATTGGGCCAGAGCTCCTATAATTCACCCCTCCACTTT. The genes are TRBV6-2 or TRBV6-3 and TRBJ1-6, with D unresolved. The V gene lost 2 bases and the J gene lost 0 bases, with 17 bases spanning the gap. The V gene's germline CDR1 is MNHEY and CDR2 SVGEGT. The CDR3 loop spans 19 amino acids.

The chain recombines TRBV29-1 with TRBJ2-1, with 12 bases aligning to TRBD2. The CDR3 runs to 15 residues. Germline CDR1 is SQVTM and CDR2 is ANQGSEA. V dropped 0 bases and J dropped 8; count of bases not matched to a gene: 5. The CDR3 DNA sequence: TGCAGCGTTGAAGACCTAGCGGGGGGGTTCCATGAGCAGTTCTTC. Translated: CSVEDLAGGFHEQFF.

V gene TRBV9 combines with J gene TRBJ2-5; 10 bases are a match to TRBD2. Per germline, CDR1 SGDLS and CDR2 YYNGEE. The trim removed 1 base at V and 5 bases at J, leaving 5 bases unmatched. This CDR3 is built from 15 residues. The DNA of the CDR3 is TGTGCCAGCAGCGTATTAGCGGGGGGCCCCGAGACCCAGTACTTC. Translated, it gives CASSVLAGGPETQYF.

The chain joins TRBV13 to TRBJ1-3; no clear D gene. Germline V lookup: CDR1 PRHDT, CDR2 FYEKMQ (reference sequence). V shed 4 bases and J shed 0 bases, with 7 bases lying between them. The CDR3 has 14 residues. The CDR3 loop is CASSWASSGNTIYF. In nucleotides, the CDR3 is TGTGCCAGCAGCTGGGCGAGCTCTGGAAACACCATATATTTT. Based on the CDR3 plus reference TRBV13 and TRBJ1-3, the full variable domain is AAGVIQSPRHLIKEKRETATLKCYPIPRHDTVYWYQQGPGQDPQFLISFYEKMQSDKGSIPDRFSAQQFSDYHSELNMSSLELGDSALYFCASSWASSGNTIYFGEGSWLTVV.

The chain has TRBV11-3 and TRBJ2-5; unclear D gene. Germline V gives CDR1 SGHNT, CDR2 YENEEA. This CDR3 has 13 amino acids. V lost 1 base to trimming and J lost 3 bases, with 6 bases between them. CDR3 amino acids: CASSLVAEETQYF. The CDR3 DNA is TGTGCCAGCAGCTTAGTAGCAGAAGAGACCCAGTACTTC.

This clone was seen a handful of times. This chain connects TRBV7-2 to TRBJ2-1, with TRBD2 matching over 7 bases. The CDR3 is 14 residues long. V shed 5 bases and J 3 bases; nucleotides not matched to a gene: 4. Germline V gives CDR1 SGHTA, CDR2 FQGNSA. The CDR3 here is CASSPSGNYNEQFF. The CDR3 DNA sequence: TGTGCCAGCAGCCCCAGCGGGAACTACAATGAGCAGTTCTTC.

The V and J genes are TRBV2 and TRBJ2-7, with D possibly TRBD2 on 7 matching bases. The CDR3 spans 16 residues. Germline V gives CDR1 SNHLY, CDR2 FYNNEI. The V gene lost 7 bases and the J gene lost 3 bases, with 22 bases spanning the gap. DNA of the CDR3: TGTGCCAGCACGCCCCCGGGGGGCAGTACCCACTACGAGCAGTACTTC. Translated: CASTPPGGSTHYEQYF.

This sequence joins TRBV13 and TRBJ2-3; 8 nucleotides line up with TRBD2. The germline gives CDR1 PRHDT, CDR2 FYEKMQ (reference sequence). The CDR3 length is 16 residues. V lost 3 bases, J lost 1 base, and 6 bases stayed unmatched. The CDR3 DNA reads TGTGCCAGCAGCTTTTCGGCGGGGGGACGCACAGATACGCAGTATTTT. Translation: CASSFSAGGRTDTQYF.

This chain links TRBV24-1 with TRBJ2-1; 10 positions agree with TRBD1. This CDR3 has 17 residues. The trim removed 0 bases at V and 10 bases at J, leaving 11 bases unmatched. Germline V gene data show CDR1 as KGHDR and CDR2 as SFDVKD. CDR3: CATSDLPIRQGAGEQFF. The CDR3, as DNA: TGTGCCACCAGTGATTTGCCAATCCGACAGGGGGCAGGGGAGCAGTTCTTC.

This chain connects TRBV30 to TRBJ2-1; TRBD2 is a possible D gene (6 bases). Per germline, CDR1 GTSNPN and CDR2 SVGIG (reference sequence). V lost 3 bases and J 4 bases, leaving 13 bases between the germline ends. This CDR3 spans 14 amino acids. The CDR3 DNA reads as TGTGCCTGGAGCGAGGGACTGGGGTACAATGAGCAGTTCTTC. Its protein is CAWSEGLGYNEQFF.

The chain carries TRBV12-5 and TRBJ1-5; possible D gene TRBD1, 5 bases. V was pared by 5 bases and J by 0 bases, with 14 bases between. This CDR3 is 16 amino acids long. Germline loops: CDR1 LGHNT, CDR2 FRNRAP. CDR3 DNA: TGTGCTAGTGGTGCTGACAGCTACTATAGCAATCAGCCCCAGCATTTT. The encoded protein is CASGADSYYSNQPQHF.

The J gene is TRBJ1-2, the V gene TRBV12-3 or TRBV12-4; possible D gene TRBD1, 5 bases. The CDR3 runs to 13 residues. Trimming stripped 5 bases from V and 4 bases from J, with 11 bases between. The CDR3 DNA is TGTGCCAGCAGTAAGGACACCCGCTATGGCTACACCTTC. Its translation: CASSKDTRYGYTF.